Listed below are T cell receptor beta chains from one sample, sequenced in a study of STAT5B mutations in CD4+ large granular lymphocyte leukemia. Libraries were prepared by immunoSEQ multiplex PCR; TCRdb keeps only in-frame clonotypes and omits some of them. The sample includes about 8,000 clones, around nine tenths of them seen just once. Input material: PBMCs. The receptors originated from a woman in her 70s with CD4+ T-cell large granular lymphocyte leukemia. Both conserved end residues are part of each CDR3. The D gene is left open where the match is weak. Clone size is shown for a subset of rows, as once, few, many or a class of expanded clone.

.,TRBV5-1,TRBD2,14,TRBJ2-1,CASSEGLAGDRQFF,TGCGCCAGCAGCGAGGGACTAGCGGGGGATAGGCAGTTCTTC
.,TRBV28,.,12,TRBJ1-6,CASRSLLEPLHF,TGTGCCAGCAGATCTCTGTTGGAACCCCTCCACTTT
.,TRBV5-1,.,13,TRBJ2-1,CASSLVSDLEQFF,TGCGCCAGCAGCTTGGTCTCGGATTTGGAGCAGTTCTTC
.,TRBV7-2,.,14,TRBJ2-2,CASSFGHSTGELFF,TGTGCCAGCAGCTTCGGACACTCCACCGGGGAGCTGTTTTTT
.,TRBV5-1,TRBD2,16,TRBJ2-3,CASKYLAGGFTDTQYF,TGCGCCAGTAAATACTTAGCGGGGGGGTTCACAGATACGCAGTATTTT
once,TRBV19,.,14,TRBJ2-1,CASSYRPGGDEQFF,TGTGCCAGTAGTTACAGGCCCGGAGGGGATGAGCAGTTCTTC
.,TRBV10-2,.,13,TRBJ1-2,CASTPGAGYGYTF,TGCGCCAGCACCCCAGGGGCGGGCTATGGCTACACCTTC
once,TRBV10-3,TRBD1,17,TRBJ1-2,CAISEGPGTGLVYGYTF,TGTGCCATCAGTGAGGGACCCGGGACAGGGCTTGTCTATGGCTACACCTTC
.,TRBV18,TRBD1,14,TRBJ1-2,CASSPGTGPYGYTF,TGTGCCAGCTCACCTGGGACAGGGCCCTATGGCTACACCTTC
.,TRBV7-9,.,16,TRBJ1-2,CASSLARGSSNYGYTF,TGTGCCAGCAGCTTAGCGCGGGGCAGCTCTAACTATGGCTACACCTTC
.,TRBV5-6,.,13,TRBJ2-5,CASKRPFQETQYF,TGTGCCAGTAAAAGACCTTTCCAAGAGACCCAGTACTTC
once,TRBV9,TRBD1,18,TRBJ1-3,CASSVSPDRASSGNTIYF,TGTGCCAGCAGCGTAAGCCCGGACAGGGCGAGCTCTGGAAACACCATATATTTT
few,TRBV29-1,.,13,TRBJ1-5,CSVSGAGSQPQHF,TGCAGCGTTTCGGGGGCTGGGAGTCAGCCCCAGCATTTT
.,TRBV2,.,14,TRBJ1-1,CASSPTGGVTEAFF,TGTGCCAGCAGTCCTACGGGGGGGGTCACTGAAGCTTTCTTT
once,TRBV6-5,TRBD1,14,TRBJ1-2,CASIRPGQGGGYTF,TGTGCCAGCATAAGACCGGGACAGGGGGGGGGCTACACCTTC
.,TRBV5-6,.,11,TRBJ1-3,CASSYLNTIYF,TGTGCCAGCAGCTACTTAAACACCATATATTTT
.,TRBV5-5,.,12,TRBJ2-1,CASSRTDNEQFF,TGTGCCAGCAGCAGGACAGACAATGAGCAGTTCTTC
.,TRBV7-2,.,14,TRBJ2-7,CASSLAMGAYEQYF,TGTGCCAGCAGCTTGGCGATGGGAGCTTACGAGCAGTACTTC
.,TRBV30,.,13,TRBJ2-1,CAWRVTQRGEQFF,TGTGCCTGGAGGGTCACCCAACGGGGTGAGCAGTTCTTC
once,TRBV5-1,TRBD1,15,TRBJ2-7,CASSLGTGPSNEQYF,TGCGCCAGCAGCTTGGGGACAGGTCCTTCCAACGAGCAGTACTTC
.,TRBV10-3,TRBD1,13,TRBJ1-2,CASRWDRVGGYTF,TGTGCCAGCAGATGGGACAGGGTTGGTGGCTACACCTTC
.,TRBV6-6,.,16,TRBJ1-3,CASSGGDIHSGNTIYF,TGTGCCAGCAGTGGTGGGGACATCCACTCTGGAAACACCATATATTTT
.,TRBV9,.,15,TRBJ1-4,CASSVDPGMDEKLFF,TGTGCCAGCAGCGTAGATCCGGGGATGGATGAAAAACTGTTTTTT
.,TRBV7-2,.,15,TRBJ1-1,CASSLESTSPREAFF,TGTGCCAGCAGCTTAGAGTCGACGTCCCCGAGGGAAGCTTTCTTT
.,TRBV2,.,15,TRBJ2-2,CASSVNREGSGELFF,TGTGCCAGCAGTGTCAACAGAGAAGGGTCCGGGGAGCTGTTTTTT
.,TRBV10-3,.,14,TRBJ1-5,CAISSGDSNQPQHF,TGTGCCATTTCCTCAGGGGATAGCAATCAGCCCCAGCATTTT
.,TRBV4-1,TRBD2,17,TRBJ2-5,CASSQDPISGGFETQYF,TGCGCCAGCAGCCAAGATCCCATTAGCGGGGGTTTCGAGACCCAGTACTTC
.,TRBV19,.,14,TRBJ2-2,CASSRGGNTGELFF,TGTGCCAGTAGTAGAGGGGGGAACACCGGGGAGCTGTTTTTT
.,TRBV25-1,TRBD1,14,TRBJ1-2,CASSDWDRGNGYTF,TGTGCCAGCAGTGACTGGGACAGGGGTAATGGCTACACCTTC
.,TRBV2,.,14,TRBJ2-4,CASSAGASKNIQYF,TGTGCCAGCAGTGCAGGGGCCAGTAAAAACATTCAGTACTTC
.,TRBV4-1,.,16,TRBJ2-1,CASSQTGKAPYNEQFF,TGCGCCAGCAGCCAAACCGGGAAAGCACCCTACAATGAGCAGTTCTTC
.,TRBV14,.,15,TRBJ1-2,CASSPRWGTSYGYTF,TGTGCCAGCAGCCCCAGGTGGGGGACGTCCTATGGCTACACCTTC
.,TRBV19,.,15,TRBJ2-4,CASSMSRLAKNIQYF,TGTGCCAGTAGTATGAGTCGGCTAGCCAAAAACATTCAGTACTTC
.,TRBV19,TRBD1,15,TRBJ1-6,CASSLYGTGHSPLHF,TGTGCCAGTAGTCTCTATGGGACAGGTCATTCACCCCTCCACTTT
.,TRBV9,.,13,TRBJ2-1,CASGHLIGNEQFF,TGTGCCAGCGGACACCTTATTGGGAATGAGCAGTTCTTC
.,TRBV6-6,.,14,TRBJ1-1,CAGRRDILNTEAFF,TGTGCCGGAAGACGGGACATTTTGAACACTGAAGCTTTCTTT
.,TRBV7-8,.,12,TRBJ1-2,CASSLVGSGYTF,TGTGCCAGCAGCTTAGTAGGTTCCGGCTACACCTTC
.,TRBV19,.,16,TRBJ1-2,CASSPAQDRPNYGYTF,TGTGCCAGTAGTCCCGCCCAGGACAGACCTAACTATGGCTACACCTTC
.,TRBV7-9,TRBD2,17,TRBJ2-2,CATDPRWEGSPTGELFF,TGTGCCACCGATCCGCGGTGGGAGGGGTCCCCCACCGGGGAGCTGTTTTTT
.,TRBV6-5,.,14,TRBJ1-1,CASSSTGPGTEAFF,TGTGCCAGCAGTAGCACGGGGCCCGGGACTGAAGCTTTCTTT
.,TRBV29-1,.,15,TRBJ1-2,CSVSPRATATYGYTF,TGCAGCGTTTCCCCTAGGGCAACAGCGACCTATGGCTACACCTTC
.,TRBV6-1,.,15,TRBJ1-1,CASTRREGKNTEAFF,TGTGCCAGCACCCGTCGAGAAGGGAAGAACACTGAAGCTTTCTTT
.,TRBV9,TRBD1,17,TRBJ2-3,CASSVESGQGFADTQYF,TGTGCCAGCAGCGTAGAGTCTGGACAGGGTTTCGCAGATACGCAGTATTTT
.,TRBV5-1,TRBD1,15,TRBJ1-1,CASSLAGTVNTEAFF,TGCGCCAGCAGCTTGGCAGGGACAGTGAACACTGAAGCTTTCTTT
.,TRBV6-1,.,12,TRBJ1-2,CASTFGQGIETF,.
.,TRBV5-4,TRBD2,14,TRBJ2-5,CASSFGGRGMEQYF,TGTGCCAGCAGCTTCGGTGGGAGGGGTATGGAGCAGTACTTC
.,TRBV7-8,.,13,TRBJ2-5,CASSLISSGTQYF,TGTGCCAGCAGCTTAATCAGTTCTGGGACCCAGTACTTC
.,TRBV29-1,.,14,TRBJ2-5,CSVRGKPRRETQYF,TGCAGCGTCCGGGGGAAGCCGCGGCGGGAGACCCAGTACTTC
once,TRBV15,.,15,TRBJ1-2,CATSRDVGGAYGYTF,TGTGCCACCAGCAGAGATGTAGGGGGGGCCTATGGCTACACCTTC
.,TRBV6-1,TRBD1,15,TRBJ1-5,CASSRDRGSNQPQHF,TGTGCCAGCAGCCGGGACAGGGGTTCAAATCAGCCCCAGCATTTT
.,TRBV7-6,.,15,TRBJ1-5,CASSLDQGMGQPQHF,TGTGCCAGCAGCTTAGATCAGGGGATGGGTCAGCCCCAGCATTTT
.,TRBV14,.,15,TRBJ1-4,CASSQGVSTNEKLFF,TGTGCCAGCAGCCAAGGGGTGTCTACTAATGAAAAACTGTTTTTT